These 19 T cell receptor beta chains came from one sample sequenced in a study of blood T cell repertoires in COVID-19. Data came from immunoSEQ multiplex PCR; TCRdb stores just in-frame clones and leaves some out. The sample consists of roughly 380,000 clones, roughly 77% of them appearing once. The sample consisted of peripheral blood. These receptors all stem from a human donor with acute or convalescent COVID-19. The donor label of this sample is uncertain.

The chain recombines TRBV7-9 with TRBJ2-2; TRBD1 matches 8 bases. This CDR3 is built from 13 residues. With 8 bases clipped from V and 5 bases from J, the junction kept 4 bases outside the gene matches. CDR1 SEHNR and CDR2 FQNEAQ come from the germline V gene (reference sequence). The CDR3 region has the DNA TGTGCCAGCCCGGGACAGGAGACCGGGGAGCTGTTTTTT. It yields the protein CASPGQETGELFF.

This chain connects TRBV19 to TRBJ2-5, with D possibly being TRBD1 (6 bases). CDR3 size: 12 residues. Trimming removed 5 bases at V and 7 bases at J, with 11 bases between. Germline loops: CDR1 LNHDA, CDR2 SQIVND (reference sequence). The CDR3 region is CASSPGHRTQYF. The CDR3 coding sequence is TGTGCCAGTAGTCCGGGACATCGGACCCAGTACTTC. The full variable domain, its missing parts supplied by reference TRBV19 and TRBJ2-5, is DGGITQSPKYLFRKEGQNVTLSCEQNLNHDAMYWYRQDPGQGLRLIYYSQIVNDFQKGDIAEGYSVSREKKESFPLTVTSAQKNPTAFYLCASSPGHRTQYFGPGTRLLVL.

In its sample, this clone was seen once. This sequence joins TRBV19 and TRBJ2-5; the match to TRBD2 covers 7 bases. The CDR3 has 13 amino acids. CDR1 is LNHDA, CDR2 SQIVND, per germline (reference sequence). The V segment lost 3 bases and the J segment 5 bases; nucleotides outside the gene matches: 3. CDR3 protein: CASSIWGGETQYF. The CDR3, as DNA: TGTGCCAGTAGTATCTGGGGGGGGGAGACCCAGTACTTC.

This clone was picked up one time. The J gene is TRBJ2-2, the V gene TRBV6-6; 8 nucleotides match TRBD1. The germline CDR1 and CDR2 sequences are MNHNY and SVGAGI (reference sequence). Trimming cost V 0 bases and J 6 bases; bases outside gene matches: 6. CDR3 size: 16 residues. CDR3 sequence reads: CASSYSAGGAAGELFF. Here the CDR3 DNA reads TGTGCCAGCAGTTACTCGGCAGGGGGCGCCGCCGGGGAGCTGTTTTTT.

CDR3 nucleotides: TGTGCCAGCAGCCCCCCTCGGACAGTTAACACCGGGGAGCTGTTTTTT. Translation: CASSPPRTVNTGELFF. The chain has TRBV7-9 and TRBJ2-2; perhaps TRBD1 as D (6 bases). CDR1 and CDR2 from the germline V gene are SEHNR and FQNEAQ (reference sequence). Trimming shortened V by 5 bases and J by 2 bases, and 15 bases separated the two germline ends. CDR3 length: 16 amino acids.

The CDR3 is CASSADLGRGQPQHF. DNA for the CDR3: TGTGCCAGCAGTGCCGATCTAGGCCGGGGTCAGCCCCAGCATTTT. This chain connects TRBV2 to TRBJ1-5; no firm D call. Trimming took off 4 bases at V and 6 bases at J, with 16 bases between the two ends. Germline assignment: CDR1 SNHLY and CDR2 FYNNEI. The CDR3 is 15 amino acids.

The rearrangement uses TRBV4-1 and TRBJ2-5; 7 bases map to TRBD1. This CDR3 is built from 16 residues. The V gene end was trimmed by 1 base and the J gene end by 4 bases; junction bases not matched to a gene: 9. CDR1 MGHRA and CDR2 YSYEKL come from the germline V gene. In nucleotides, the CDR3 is TGCGCCAGCAGCCAAGGTCCCCCGGGACAGATAGAGACCCAGTACTTC. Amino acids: CASSQGPPGQIETQYF.

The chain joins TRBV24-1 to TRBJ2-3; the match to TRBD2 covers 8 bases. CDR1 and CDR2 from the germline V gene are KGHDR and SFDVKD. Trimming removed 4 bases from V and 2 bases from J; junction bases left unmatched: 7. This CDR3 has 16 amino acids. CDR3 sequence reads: CATSEPAGAITDTQYF. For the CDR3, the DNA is TGTGCCACCAGTGAACCAGCGGGGGCCATCACAGATACGCAGTATTTT.

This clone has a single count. The CDR3 protein is CASRTPGQTNSPLHF. The CDR3 DNA reads as TGTGCCAGCAGGACCCCGGGACAGACGAATTCACCCCTCCACTTT. The chain is built from TRBV6-1 and TRBJ1-6, with 7 bases identical to TRBD1. CDR1 and CDR2 (germline): MNHNS, SASEGT. With 6 bases clipped from V and 7 bases from J, the junction kept 9 bases outside the gene matches. The CDR3 consists of 15 residues.

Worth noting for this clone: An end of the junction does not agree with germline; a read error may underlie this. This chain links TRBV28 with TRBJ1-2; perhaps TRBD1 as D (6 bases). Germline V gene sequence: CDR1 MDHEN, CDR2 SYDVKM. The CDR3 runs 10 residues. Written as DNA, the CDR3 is TGTGCCAGCAGTCGTAACAGGGTCTCCTTC. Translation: CASSRNRVSF.

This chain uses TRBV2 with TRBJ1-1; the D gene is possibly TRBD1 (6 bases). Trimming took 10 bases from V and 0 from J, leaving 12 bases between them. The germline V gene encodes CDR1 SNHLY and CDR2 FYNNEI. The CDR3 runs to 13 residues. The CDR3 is CAIQGHLNTEAFF. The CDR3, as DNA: TGTGCCATCCAGGGACATCTGAACACTGAAGCTTTCTTT.

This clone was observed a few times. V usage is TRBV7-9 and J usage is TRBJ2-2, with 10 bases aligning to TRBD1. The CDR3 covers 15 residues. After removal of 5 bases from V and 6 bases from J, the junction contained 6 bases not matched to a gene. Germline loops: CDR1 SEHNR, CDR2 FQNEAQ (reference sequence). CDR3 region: CASSPGTGVAGELFF. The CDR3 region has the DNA TGTGCCAGCAGCCCCGGGACAGGGGTGGCCGGGGAGCTGTTTTTT.

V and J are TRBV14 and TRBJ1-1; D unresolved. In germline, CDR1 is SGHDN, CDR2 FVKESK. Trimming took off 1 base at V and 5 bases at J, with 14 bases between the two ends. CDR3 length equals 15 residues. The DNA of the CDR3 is TGTGCCAGCAGCCAAGGGGCTCACGAGGGAACTGAAGCTTTCTTT. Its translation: CASSQGAHEGTEAFF.

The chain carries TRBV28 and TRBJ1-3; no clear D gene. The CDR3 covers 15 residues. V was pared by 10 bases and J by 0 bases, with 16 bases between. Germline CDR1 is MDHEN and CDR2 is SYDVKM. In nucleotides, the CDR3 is TGTGCCATACAAGCAGAGGGCCCCTCTGGAAACACCATATATTTT. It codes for CAIQAEGPSGNTIYF.

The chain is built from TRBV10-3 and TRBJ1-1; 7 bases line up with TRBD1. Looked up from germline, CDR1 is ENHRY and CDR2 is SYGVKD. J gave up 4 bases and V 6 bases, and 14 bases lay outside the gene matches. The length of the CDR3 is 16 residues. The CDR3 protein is CAIRDQNRGSVTEAFF. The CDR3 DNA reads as TGTGCCATCAGAGATCAAAACAGGGGAAGTGTCACTGAAGCTTTCTTT.

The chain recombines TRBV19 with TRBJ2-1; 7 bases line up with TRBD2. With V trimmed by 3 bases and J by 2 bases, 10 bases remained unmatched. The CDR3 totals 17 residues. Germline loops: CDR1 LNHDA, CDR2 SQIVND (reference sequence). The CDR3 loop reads CASSMDGGFVTYNEQFF. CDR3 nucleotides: TGTGCCAGTAGTATGGACGGGGGGTTTGTCACCTACAATGAGCAGTTCTTC.

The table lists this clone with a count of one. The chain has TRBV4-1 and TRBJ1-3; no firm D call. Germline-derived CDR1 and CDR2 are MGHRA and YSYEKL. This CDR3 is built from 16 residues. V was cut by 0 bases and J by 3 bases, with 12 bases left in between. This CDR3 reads CASSQDMAGLGNTIYF. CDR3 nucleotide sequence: TGCGCCAGCAGCCAAGATATGGCAGGCCTTGGAAACACCATATATTTT.

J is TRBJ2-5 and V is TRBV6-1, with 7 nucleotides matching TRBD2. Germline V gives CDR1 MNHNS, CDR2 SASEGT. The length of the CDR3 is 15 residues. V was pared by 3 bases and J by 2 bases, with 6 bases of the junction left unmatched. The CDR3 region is CASSEGGLDQETQYF. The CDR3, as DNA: TGTGCCAGCAGTGAGGGAGGGTTGGATCAAGAGACCCAGTACTTC.

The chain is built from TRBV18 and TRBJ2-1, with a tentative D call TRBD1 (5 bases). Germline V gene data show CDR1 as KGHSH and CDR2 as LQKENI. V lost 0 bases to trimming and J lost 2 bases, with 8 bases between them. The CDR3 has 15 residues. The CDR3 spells CASSPPTGAYNEQFF. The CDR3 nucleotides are TGTGCCAGCTCACCACCTACAGGAGCCTACAATGAGCAGTTCTTC. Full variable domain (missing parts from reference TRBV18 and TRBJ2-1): NAGVMQNPRHLVRRRGQEARLRCSPMKGHSHVYWYRQLPEEGLKFMVYLQKENIIDESGMPKERFSAEFPKEGPSILRIQQVVRGDSAAYFCASSPPTGAYNEQFFGPGTRLTVL.